This T cell receptor (beta chain) was profiled in a study of T cell responses to AZD1222 COVID-19 vaccine. For the study at large: Second-dose groups at about 4 or about 12 weeks were pooled.

In the case of this clone: Antigen: not known.

The CDR3 sequence is 18 residues long. Trimming took 0 bases from V and 0 from J, leaving 14 bases between them. Germline-derived CDR1 and CDR2 are LGHNA and YSLEER. General study points: The sample set comprised mostly white British donors with more females, and clonal diversity was possibly underestimated.

TCRdb's copy holds only in-frame clones and misses some; the assay was immunoSEQ multiplex PCR. The table lists more than 150,000 clones, roughly 92% of them singletons. The sample was peripheral blood, taken on day 0 of AZD1222 vaccination. The receptor's source is an adult in good health. The chain links TRBV4-3 to TRBJ2-2; D possibly matches TRBD1 or TRBD2 (6 bases each). CDR3 residues: CASSQDLIRGPNTGELFF. CDR3 nucleotides: TGCGCCAGCAGCCAAGATCTGATTCGGGGGCCGAACACCGGGGAGCTGTTTTTT.